The 9 T cell receptor beta chains below come from one sample, sequenced in a study of T cells in Graves' hyperthyroidism and ophthalmopathy. What was amplified from RNA transcripts were TCR beta CDR3 regions. A set of HTBI primers served as the primers for a first-round RT-PCR of the TCR CDR3. Via MiXCR, TCRdb re-called the multiplex PCR reads, giving one row per CDR3 protein. The sample lists hundreds of thousands of distinct CDR3 sequences, about 14% seen once, with roughly 10% in the top ten. Sequenced material: blood. These receptors came from a woman aged 18 to 35 with Graves' hyperthyroidism.

V gene TRBV27 combines with J gene TRBJ2-1; 12 positions match TRBD2. Trimming at V came to 6 bases and at J to 3 bases, leaving 0 bases not matched to a gene. Looked up from germline, CDR1 is MNHEY and CDR2 is SMNVEV (reference sequence). There are 14 residues in the CDR3. This CDR3 reads CASRTSGGYNEQFF. DNA of the CDR3: TGTGCCAGCAGGACTAGCGGGGGCTACAATGAGCAGTTCTTC.

This clonotype was counted a few times. This chain's CDR3 is CASSQVAVGVNTGELFF. The CDR3 region has the DNA TGCGCCAGCAGCCAAGTGGCGGTGGGTGTGAACACCGGGGAGCTGTTTTTT. V gene TRBV4-1 combines with J gene TRBJ2-2; D gene uncertain. With 1 base removed from V and 1 base from J, the gap between germline ends came to 13 bases. The CDR3 is 17 amino acids. Germline V lookup: CDR1 MGHRA, CDR2 YSYEKL.

This clonotype was recorded at least ten times. CDR3 amino acids: CASSFRQGGPNEQYF. CDR3 DNA: TGTGCCAGCAGTTTCCGGCAGGGCGGTCCTAACGAGCAGTACTTC. The V and J genes are TRBV12-3 or TRBV12-4 and TRBJ2-7; the D gene is possibly TRBD1 (5 bases). This CDR3 has 15 residues. Trimming shortened V by 3 bases and J by 5 bases, and 17 bases separated the two germline ends.

This clonotype was found a few times. The chain combines TRBV5-4 with TRBJ1-4; D is unclear. The CDR3 has 15 amino acids. Germline loops: CDR1 SGHNT, CDR2 YYREEE (reference sequence). V was pared by 0 bases and J by 4 bases, with 10 bases between. This CDR3 is CASSLGRGVNEKLFF. The CDR3 DNA reads as TGTGCCAGCAGCTTGGGACGGGGAGTTAATGAAAAACTGTTTTTT. The full variable domain, completed using reference TRBV5-4 and TRBJ1-4, is ETGVTQSPTHLIKTRGQQVTLRCSSQSGHNTVSWYQQALGQGPQFIFQYYREEENGRGNFPPRFSGLQFPNYSSELNVNALELDDSALYLCASSLGRGVNEKLFFGSGTQLSVL.

This clonotype was counted many times. The rearrangement links TRBV5-1 to TRBJ2-7, with 9 bases matching TRBD2. CDR3 length: 16 amino acids. V trimming: 6 bases; J trimming: 3 bases; junction bases outside the gene matches: 13. Germline assignment: CDR1 SGHRS and CDR2 YFSETQ. The CDR3 nucleotides read TGCGCCAGCACGGCTAGCGGGACAACTAGGGACTACGAGCAGTACTTC. It codes for CASTASGTTRDYEQYF. The variable domain in full, with the rest retrieved from reference TRBV5-1 and TRBJ2-7, is KAGVTQTPRYLIKTRGQQVTLSCSPISGHRSVSWYQQTPGQGLQFLFEYFSETQRNKGNFPGRFSGRQFSNSRSEMNVSTLELGDSALYLCASTASGTTRDYEQYFGPGTRLTVT.

The chain uses TRBV11-3 and TRBJ2-7; TRBD2 matches 7 bases. Germline CDR1 and CDR2: SGHNT and YENEEA. V dropped 5 bases and J dropped 10; count of bases not matched to a gene: 14. The CDR3 length is 14 residues. CDR3 in DNA: TGTGCCAGCAGCCGGGGGAGGGTTAACTTCGAACAGTACTTC. Its protein product is CASSRGRVNFEQYF.

The sample holds a few counts of this clonotype. The chain recombines TRBV24-1 with TRBJ2-1, with no clear D. Trimming removed 1 base from V and 4 bases from J, with 7 bases in between. The germline V gene encodes CDR1 KGHDR and CDR2 SFDVKD. This CDR3 has 14 residues. DNA for the CDR3: TGTGCCACCAGTGATTTTGCAGAGTACAATGAGCAGTTCTTC. It encodes CATSDFAEYNEQFF.

The chain carries TRBV3-1 and TRBJ2-2; D is uncertain. The V and J ends lost 7 bases and 6 bases respectively, with 6 bases between them. This CDR3 region has 11 residues. Germline-derived CDR1 and CDR2 are LGHDT and YNNKEL (reference sequence). The CDR3 DNA follows: TGTGCCAGCACGGGCGCCGGGGAGCTGTTTTTT. Translated: CASTGAGELFF.

This clonotype was recorded many times. The chain uses TRBV7-9 and TRBJ2-7; D is perhaps TRBD2 (7 bases). The V gene lost 5 bases and the J gene lost 2 bases, with 16 bases spanning the gap. Germline-derived CDR1 and CDR2 are SEHNR and FQNEAQ (reference sequence). The CDR3 length is 15 residues. The CDR3 DNA reads as TGTGCCAGCAGCCCGTCCGGGGGGCTAGCCTACGAGCAGTACTTC. This codes for CASSPSGGLAYEQYF.